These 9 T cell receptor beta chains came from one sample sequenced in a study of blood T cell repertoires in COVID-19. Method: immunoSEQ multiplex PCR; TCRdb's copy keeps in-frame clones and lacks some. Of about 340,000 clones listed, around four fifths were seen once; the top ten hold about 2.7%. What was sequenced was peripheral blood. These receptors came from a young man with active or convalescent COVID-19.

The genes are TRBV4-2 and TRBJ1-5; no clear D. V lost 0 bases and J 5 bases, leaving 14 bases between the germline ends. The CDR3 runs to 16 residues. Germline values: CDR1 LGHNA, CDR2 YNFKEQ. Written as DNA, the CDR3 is TGTGCCAGCAGCCAAGATCTCCCTGGAGGGCATCAGCCCCAGCATTTT. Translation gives CASSQDLPGGHQPQHF.

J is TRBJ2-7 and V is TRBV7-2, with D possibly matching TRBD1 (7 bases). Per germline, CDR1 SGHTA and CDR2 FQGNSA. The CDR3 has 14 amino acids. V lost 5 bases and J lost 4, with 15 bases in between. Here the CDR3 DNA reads TGTGCCAGCAGCCCCCAGACAGGGAGGTACGAGCAGTACTTC. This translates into CASSPQTGRYEQYF.

This chain's CDR3 is CASSLAGRGGLTDTQYF. CDR3 nucleotides: TGTGCCAGCAGCTTAGCTGGGAGGGGTGGACTCACAGATACGCAGTATTTT. The chain recombines TRBV7-2 with TRBJ2-3; TRBD2 matches 7 bases. V was pared by 0 bases and J by 2 bases, with 8 bases of the junction left unmatched. Looked up from germline, CDR1 is SGHTA and CDR2 is FQGNSA. The CDR3 runs 17 residues.

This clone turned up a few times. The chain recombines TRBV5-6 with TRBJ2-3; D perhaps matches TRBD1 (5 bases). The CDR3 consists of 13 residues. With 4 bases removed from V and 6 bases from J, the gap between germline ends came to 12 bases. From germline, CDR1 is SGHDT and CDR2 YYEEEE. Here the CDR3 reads CASSRTPGDTQYF. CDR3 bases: TGTGCCAGCAGCCGTACCCCAGGGGATACGCAGTATTTT.

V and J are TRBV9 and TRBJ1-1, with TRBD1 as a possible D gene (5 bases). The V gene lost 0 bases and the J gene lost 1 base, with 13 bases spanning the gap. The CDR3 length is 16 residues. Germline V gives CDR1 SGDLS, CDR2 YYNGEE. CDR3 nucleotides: TGTGCCAGCAGCGTAGGTTTACAGGATGGGAACACTGAAGCTTTCTTT. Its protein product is CASSVGLQDGNTEAFF.

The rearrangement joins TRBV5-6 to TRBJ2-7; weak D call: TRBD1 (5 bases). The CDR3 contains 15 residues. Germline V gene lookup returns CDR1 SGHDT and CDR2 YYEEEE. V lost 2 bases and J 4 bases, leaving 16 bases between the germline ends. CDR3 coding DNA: TGTGCCAGCAGCTTAACAGGCAGTCCCGCTTACGAGCAGTACTTC. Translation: CASSLTGSPAYEQYF.

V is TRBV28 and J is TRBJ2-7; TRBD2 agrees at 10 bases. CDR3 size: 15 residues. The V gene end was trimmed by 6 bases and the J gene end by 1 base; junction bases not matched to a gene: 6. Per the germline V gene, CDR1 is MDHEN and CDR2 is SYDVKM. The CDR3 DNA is TGTGCCAGCAGAGATACTAGCGGGGCTTCCTACGAGCAGTACTTC. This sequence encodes CASRDTSGASYEQYF.

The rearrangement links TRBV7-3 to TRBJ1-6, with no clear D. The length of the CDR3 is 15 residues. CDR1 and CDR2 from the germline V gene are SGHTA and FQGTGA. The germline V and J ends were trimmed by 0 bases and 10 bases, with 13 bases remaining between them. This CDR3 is CASSLTSAGISPLHF. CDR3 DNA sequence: TGTGCCAGCAGCTTAACAAGCGCGGGGATCTCACCCCTCCACTTT.

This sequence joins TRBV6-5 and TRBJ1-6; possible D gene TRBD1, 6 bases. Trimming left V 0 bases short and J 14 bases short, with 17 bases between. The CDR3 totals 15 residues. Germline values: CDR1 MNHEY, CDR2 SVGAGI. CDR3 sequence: CASSYSARGFLALHF. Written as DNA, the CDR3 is TGTGCCAGCAGTTACTCTGCCAGGGGCTTTTTAGCCCTCCACTTT.